The 14 T cell receptor beta chains listed next were all sequenced from one sample in a study of blood T cell repertoires in COVID-19. TCRdb keeps only in-frame clones here, not all; method: immunoSEQ multiplex PCR. The data show about 250,000 clones, roughly 86% seen once. Sequenced: PBMCs or T cells enriched from blood (not recorded which). All receptors come from a woman between 50 and 59 years old who had recovered from COVID-19.

V and J are TRBV10-3 and TRBJ2-7; D not certain. Trimming took 10 bases from V and 6 from J, leaving 13 bases between them. There are 11 residues in the CDR3. From germline, CDR1 is ENHRY and CDR2 SYGVKD. In DNA form, the CDR3 reads TGTGCCACCTTTGAAGAGTCCGAGCAGTACTTC. Protein sequence: CATFEESEQYF.

The chain combines TRBV27 with TRBJ2-7; 7 bases fit TRBD1. The length of the CDR3 is 16 residues. Germline V lookup: CDR1 MNHEY, CDR2 SMNVEV (reference sequence). Trimming at V came to 5 bases and at J to 4 bases, leaving 14 bases not matched to a gene. Written as DNA, the CDR3 is TGTGCCAGCAGTCCAATAACCGGGACAGCTCCTTACGAGCAGTACTTC. As protein: CASSPITGTAPYEQYF.

V and J are TRBV2 and TRBJ1-1; unclear D gene. This CDR3 has 12 residues. The V gene's germline CDR1 is SNHLY and CDR2 FYNNEI. V lost 7 bases and J 0 bases, leaving 6 bases between the germline ends. CDR3 nucleotides: TGTGCCAGCACCCAGATGAACACTGAAGCTTTCTTT. Translation: CASTQMNTEAFF.

The gene calls are TRBV7-8 and TRBJ2-7; tentatively, D is TRBD2 (5 bases). This CDR3 is 13 amino acids long. Looked up from germline, CDR1 is SGHVS and CDR2 is FQNEAQ. Trimming stripped 3 bases from V and 1 base from J, with 7 bases between. The CDR3 loop reads CASSFRGSYEQYF. The CDR3 DNA reads as TGTGCCAGCAGCTTTCGGGGTTCCTACGAGCAGTACTTC.

The chain is built from TRBV12-5 and TRBJ1-1, with no clear D. The germline gives CDR1 LGHNT, CDR2 FRNRAP. V lost 7 bases to trimming and J lost 1 base, with 10 bases between them. CDR3 length: 13 amino acids. The CDR3 reads CASDINQNTEAFF. CDR3 sequence (DNA): TGTGCTAGTGACATCAACCAGAACACTGAAGCTTTCTTT.

This rearrangement joins TRBV3-1 (or the pseudogene TRBV3-2) to TRBJ2-3; TRBD2 agrees at 7 bases. The CDR3 is made up of 14 amino acids. Germline assignment: CDR1 LGHDT and CDR2 YNNKEL (reference sequence). The trim removed 4 bases at V and 4 bases at J, leaving 5 bases unmatched. DNA of the CDR3: TGTGCCAGCAGCCCCACTAGCGTCCCAGATACGCAGTATTTT. Translated, it gives CASSPTSVPDTQYF.

DNA of the CDR3: TGTGCCAGCTCATCGCTTCCAGAGGCCAACGTCCTGACTTTC. Amino acids: CASSSLPEANVLTF. The J gene is TRBJ2-6, the V gene TRBV18; no clear D. V was cut by 5 bases and J by 6 bases, with 11 bases left in between. The germline V gene encodes CDR1 KGHSH and CDR2 LQKENI. The CDR3 has 14 residues.

This chain uses TRBV28 with TRBJ2-7; TRBD1 is a possible D gene (8 bases). The CDR3 contains 15 residues. V was cut by 3 bases and J by 2 bases, with 14 bases left in between. Germline lookup yields CDR1 MDHEN and CDR2 SYDVKM. This CDR3 reads CASSFAQGGTYEQYF. In DNA form, the CDR3 reads TGTGCCAGCAGTTTTGCACAGGGGGGGACCTACGAGCAGTACTTC.

V and J are TRBV9 and TRBJ1-1, with D possibly being TRBD1 (6 bases). The germline V gene has CDR1 SGDLS and CDR2 YYNGEE. V gave up 0 bases and J gave up 1 base, with 7 bases separating them. The CDR3 extends over 14 amino acids. The CDR3 nucleotides read TGTGCCAGCAGCGTAGCGGGACAGAACACTGAAGCTTTCTTT. Its translation is CASSVAGQNTEAFF.

This chain connects TRBV30 to TRBJ2-5; the match to TRBD2 covers 9 bases. Germline CDR1 reads GTSNPN; CDR2 reads SVGIG (reference sequence). J lost 2 bases, V lost 5 bases, and 3 bases had no gene match. This CDR3 has 13 amino acids. The CDR3 loop is CAWAGGNQETQYF. Written as DNA, the CDR3 is TGTGCCTGGGCGGGAGGGAATCAAGAGACCCAGTACTTC.

The chain employs TRBV5-1 and TRBJ1-2; D is possibly TRBD1 (6 bases). Per the germline V gene, CDR1 is SGHRS and CDR2 is YFSETQ. Trimming pared 4 bases from V and 4 bases from J, leaving 17 bases between. The CDR3 totals 15 residues. CDR3 nucleotides: TGCGCCAGCAGCCCGAGGGGGGGCGTCCCCTATGGCTACACCTTC. Translation: CASSPRGGVPYGYTF.

The chain links TRBV28 to TRBJ1-5; D call uncertain. V was trimmed by 6 bases and J by 0 bases, leaving 21 bases between them. Per the germline V gene, CDR1 is MDHEN and CDR2 is SYDVKM. The CDR3 loop spans 18 amino acids. Written as DNA, the CDR3 is TGTGCCAGCAGGACCGGAGGGAGCCTTGCCTATAGCAATCAGCCCCAGCATTTT. Amino acids: CASRTGGSLAYSNQPQHF.

J is TRBJ2-7 and V is TRBV28; D is unclear. The V gene's germline CDR1 is MDHEN and CDR2 SYDVKM. The CDR3 consists of 13 residues. Trimming removed 3 bases at V and 3 bases at J, with 9 bases between. CDR3 DNA: TGTGCCAGCAGTTTTAAGTTCAGCTACGAGCAGTACTTC. Residues: CASSFKFSYEQYF.

Notes on this clone: Distinct nucleotide sequences in the sample also encode this CDR3. The V gene is TRBV27, the J gene TRBJ2-7, with 11 bases matching TRBD1. Germline V lookup: CDR1 MNHEY, CDR2 SMNVEV (reference sequence). The CDR3 covers 15 residues. V lost 2 bases to trimming and J lost 2 bases; unmatched junction nucleotides: 2. CDR3 nucleotide sequence: TGTGCCAGCAGTTTAGGACAGGGGGCAACCTACGAGCAGTACTTC. Translated: CASSLGQGATYEQYF.